This T cell receptor (beta chain) emerged from a study of cytomegalovirus exposure and HLA in healthy donors. Study results and limitations: Donors were assumed by presence/absence analyses to have roughly uniform sequencing depth. Information on immune exposure was restricted to one variable (CMV serostatus).

PCR used 60 Vbeta primers and 13 Jbeta primers. Sequenced by immunoSEQ multiplex PCR; TCRdb stores in-frame clones only, minus some. The sample shows approximately 54,000 clones, 82% of them seen only once. The CDR3 is made up of 15 amino acids. Unmatched junction bases numbered 13, after V lost 8 bases and J lost 5 bases. CDR1 SEHNR and CDR2 FQNEAQ come from the germline V gene (reference sequence). With respect to this clone: Its antigen is not identified.

Sequenced: PBMCs. The TCR comes from a woman under 30 in good health and CMV-seronegative. V is TRBV7-9 and J is TRBJ1-1; TRBD1 aligns across 8 bases. Written as DNA, the CDR3 is TGTGCCAGCGAGAAGGAAGGACAGGGCGGGACTGAAGCTTTCTTT. Its translation: CASEKEGQGGTEAFF. Using reference TRBV7-9 and TRBJ1-1 for the parts outside the CDR3, the full variable domain is DTGVSQNPRHKITKRGQNVTFRCDPISEHNRLYWYRQTLGQGPEFLTYFQNEAQLEKSRLLSDRFSAERPKGSFSTLEIQRTEQGDSAMYLCASEKEGQGGTEAFFGQGTRLTVV.